This entry is about one T cell receptor (beta chain). The data are from a study of technical replicates of blood from several donors. Trimming left V 0 bases short and J 7 bases short, with 12 bases between. There are 15 residues in the CDR3. Germline values: CDR1 LGHNA, CDR2 YSLEER. Assay used: immunoSEQ multiplex PCR; TCRdb lists only in-frame clones, some missing. The table shows tens of thousands of clones, with approximately 94% occurring only once. The V gene is TRBV4-3, the J gene TRBJ1-4; possible D gene TRBD1, 6 bases. The sequenced sample was T cells isolated from PBMCs. The TCR sequence derives from a human donor in good health. The CDR3 DNA sequence: TGCGCCAGCAGCCAAGATGCGGACAGTTCTGAAAAACTGTTTTTT. Encoded protein: CASSQDADSSEKLFF.